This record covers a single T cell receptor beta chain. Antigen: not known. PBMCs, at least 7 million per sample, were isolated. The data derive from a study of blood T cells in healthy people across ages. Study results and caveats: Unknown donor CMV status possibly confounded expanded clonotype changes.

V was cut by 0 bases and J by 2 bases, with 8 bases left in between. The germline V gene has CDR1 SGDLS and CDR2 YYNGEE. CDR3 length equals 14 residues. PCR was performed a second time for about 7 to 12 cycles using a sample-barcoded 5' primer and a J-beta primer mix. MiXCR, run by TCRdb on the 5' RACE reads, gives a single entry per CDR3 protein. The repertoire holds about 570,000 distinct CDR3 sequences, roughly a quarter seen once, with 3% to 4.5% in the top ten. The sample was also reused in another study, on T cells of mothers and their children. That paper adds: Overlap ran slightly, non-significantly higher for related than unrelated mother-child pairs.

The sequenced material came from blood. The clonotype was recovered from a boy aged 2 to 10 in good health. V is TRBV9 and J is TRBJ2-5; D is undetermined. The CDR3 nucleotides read TGTGCCAGCAGCGTAGAGGCGGCACAAGAGACCCAGTACTTC. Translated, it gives CASSVEAAQETQYF.